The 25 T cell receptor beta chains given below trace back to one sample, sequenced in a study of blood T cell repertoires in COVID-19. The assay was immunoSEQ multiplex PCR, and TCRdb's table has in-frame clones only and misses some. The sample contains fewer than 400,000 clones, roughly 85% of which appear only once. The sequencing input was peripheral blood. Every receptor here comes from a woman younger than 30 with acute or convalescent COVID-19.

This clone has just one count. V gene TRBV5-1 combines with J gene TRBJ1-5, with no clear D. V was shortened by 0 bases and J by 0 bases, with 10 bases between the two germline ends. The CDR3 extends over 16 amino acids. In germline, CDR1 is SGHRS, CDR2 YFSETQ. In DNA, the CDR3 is TGCGCCAGCAGCTTGGCCGTGGTACATAGCAATCAGCCCCAGCATTTT. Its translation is CASSLAVVHSNQPQHF. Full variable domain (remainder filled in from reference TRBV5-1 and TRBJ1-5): KAGVTQTPRYLIKTRGQQVTLSCSPISGHRSVSWYQQTPGQGLQFLFEYFSETQRNKGNFPGRFSGRQFSNSRSEMNVSTLELGDSALYLCASSLAVVHSNQPQHFGDGTRLSIL.

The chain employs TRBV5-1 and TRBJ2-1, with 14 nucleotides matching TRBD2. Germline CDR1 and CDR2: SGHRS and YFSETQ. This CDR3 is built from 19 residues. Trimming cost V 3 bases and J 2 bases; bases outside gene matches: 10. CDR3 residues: CASSSSGTSGSWTYNEQFF. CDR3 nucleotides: TGCGCCAGCAGCTCCTCCGGGACTAGCGGGAGTTGGACCTACAATGAGCAGTTCTTC.

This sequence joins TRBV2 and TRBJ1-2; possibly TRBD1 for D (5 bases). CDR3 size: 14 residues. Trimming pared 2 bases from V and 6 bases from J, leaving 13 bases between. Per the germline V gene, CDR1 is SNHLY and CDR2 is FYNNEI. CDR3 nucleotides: TGTGCCAGCAGTGAATACGGGGGTCTGAATGGCTACACCTTC. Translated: CASSEYGGLNGYTF.

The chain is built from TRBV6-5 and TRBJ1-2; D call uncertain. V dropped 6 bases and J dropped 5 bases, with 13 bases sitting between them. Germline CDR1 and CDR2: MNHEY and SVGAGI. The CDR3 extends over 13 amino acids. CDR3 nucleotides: TGTGCCAGCAGGACCTCCGGAGTGTATGGCTACACCTTC. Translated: CASRTSGVYGYTF.

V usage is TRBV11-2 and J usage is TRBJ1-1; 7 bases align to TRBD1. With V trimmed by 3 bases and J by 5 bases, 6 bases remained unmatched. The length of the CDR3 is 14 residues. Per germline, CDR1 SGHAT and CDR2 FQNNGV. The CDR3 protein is CASSLGARGTEAFF. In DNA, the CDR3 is TGTGCCAGCAGCTTGGGCGCCAGGGGGACTGAAGCTTTCTTT.

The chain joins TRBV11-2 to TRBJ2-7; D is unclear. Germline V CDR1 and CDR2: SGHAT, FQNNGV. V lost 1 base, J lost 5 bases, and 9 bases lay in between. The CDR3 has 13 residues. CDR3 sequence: CASSLVFPHEQYF. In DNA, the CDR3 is TGTGCCAGCAGCTTAGTATTCCCTCACGAGCAGTACTTC.

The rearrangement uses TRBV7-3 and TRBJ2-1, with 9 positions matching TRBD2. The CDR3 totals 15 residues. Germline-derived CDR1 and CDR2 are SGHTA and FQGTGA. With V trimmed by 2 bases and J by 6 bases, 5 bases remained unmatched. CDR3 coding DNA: TGTGCCAGCAGCTTATTAGCGGGAGTTCGCAATGAGCAGTTCTTC. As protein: CASSLLAGVRNEQFF.

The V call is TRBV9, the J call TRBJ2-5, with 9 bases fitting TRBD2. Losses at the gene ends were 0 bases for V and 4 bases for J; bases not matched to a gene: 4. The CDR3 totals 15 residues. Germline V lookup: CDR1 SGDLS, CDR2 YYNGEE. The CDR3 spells CASSVAGSGGETQYF. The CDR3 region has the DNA TGTGCCAGCAGCGTAGCTGGTAGCGGGGGAGAGACCCAGTACTTC.

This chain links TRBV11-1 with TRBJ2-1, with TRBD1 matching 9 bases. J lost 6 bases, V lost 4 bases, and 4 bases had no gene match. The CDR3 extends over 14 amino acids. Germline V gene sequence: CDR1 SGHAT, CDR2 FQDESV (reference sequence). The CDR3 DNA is TGTGCCAGCAGCTCACGGACAGGGGTCAATGAGCAGTTCTTC. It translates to CASSSRTGVNEQFF. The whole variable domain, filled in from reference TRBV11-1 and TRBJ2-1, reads EAEVAQSPRYKITEKSQAVAFWCDPISGHATLYWYRQILGQGPELLVQFQDESVVDDSQLPKDRFSAERLKGVDSTLKIQPAELGDSAMYLCASSSRTGVNEQFFGPGTRLTVL.

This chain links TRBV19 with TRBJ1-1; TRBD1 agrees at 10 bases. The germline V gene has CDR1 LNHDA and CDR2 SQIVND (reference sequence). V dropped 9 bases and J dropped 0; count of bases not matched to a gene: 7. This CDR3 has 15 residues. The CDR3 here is CASSLTGGLNTEAFF. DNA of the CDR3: TGTGCCAGCAGCCTGACAGGGGGCTTGAACACTGAAGCTTTCTTT.

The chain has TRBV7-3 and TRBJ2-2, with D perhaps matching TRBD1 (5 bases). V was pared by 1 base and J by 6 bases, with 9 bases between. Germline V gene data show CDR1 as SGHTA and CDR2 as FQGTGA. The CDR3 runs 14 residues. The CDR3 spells CASSLNGRAGELFF. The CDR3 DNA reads TGTGCCAGCAGCTTAAACGGCAGGGCCGGGGAGCTGTTTTTT.

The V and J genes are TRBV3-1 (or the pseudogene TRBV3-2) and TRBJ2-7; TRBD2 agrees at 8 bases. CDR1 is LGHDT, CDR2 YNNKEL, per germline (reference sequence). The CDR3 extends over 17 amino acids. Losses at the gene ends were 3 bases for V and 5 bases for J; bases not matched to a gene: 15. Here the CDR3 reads CASSHRPSGSTTHEQYF. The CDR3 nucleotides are TGTGCCAGCAGCCACCGTCCGAGCGGGAGTACGACCCACGAGCAGTACTTC.

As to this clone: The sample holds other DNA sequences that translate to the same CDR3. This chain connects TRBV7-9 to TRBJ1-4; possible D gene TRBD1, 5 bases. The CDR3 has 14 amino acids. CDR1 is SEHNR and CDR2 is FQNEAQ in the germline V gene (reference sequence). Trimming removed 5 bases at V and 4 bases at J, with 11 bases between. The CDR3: CASSLRGSNEKLFF. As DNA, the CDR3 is TGTGCCAGCAGCCTACGGGGGAGTAATGAAAAACTGTTTTTT.

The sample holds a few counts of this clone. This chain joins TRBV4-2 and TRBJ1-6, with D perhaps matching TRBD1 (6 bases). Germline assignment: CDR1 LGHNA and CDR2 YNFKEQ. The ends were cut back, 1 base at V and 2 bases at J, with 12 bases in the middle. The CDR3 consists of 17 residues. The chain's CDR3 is CASSQGDGDTYNSPLHF. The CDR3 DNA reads TGTGCCAGCAGCCAAGGGGACGGGGACACCTATAATTCACCCCTCCACTTT.

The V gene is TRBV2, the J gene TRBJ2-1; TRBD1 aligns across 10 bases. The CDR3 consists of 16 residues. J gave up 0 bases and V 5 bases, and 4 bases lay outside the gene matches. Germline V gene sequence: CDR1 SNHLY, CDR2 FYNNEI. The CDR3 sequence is CASSNRDRGSYNEQFF. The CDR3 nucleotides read TGTGCCAGCAGTAACCGGGACAGGGGCTCCTACAATGAGCAGTTCTTC.

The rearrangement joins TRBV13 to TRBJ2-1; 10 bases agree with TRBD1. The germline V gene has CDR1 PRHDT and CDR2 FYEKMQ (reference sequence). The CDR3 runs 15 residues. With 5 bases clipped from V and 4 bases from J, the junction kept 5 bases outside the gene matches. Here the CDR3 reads CASSPGQGEYNEQFF. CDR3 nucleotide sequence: TGTGCCAGCAGCCCCGGACAGGGGGAGTACAATGAGCAGTTCTTC. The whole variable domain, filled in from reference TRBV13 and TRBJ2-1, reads AAGVIQSPRHLIKEKRETATLKCYPIPRHDTVYWYQQGPGQDPQFLISFYEKMQSDKGSIPDRFSAQQFSDYHSELNMSSLELGDSALYFCASSPGQGEYNEQFFGPGTRLTVL.

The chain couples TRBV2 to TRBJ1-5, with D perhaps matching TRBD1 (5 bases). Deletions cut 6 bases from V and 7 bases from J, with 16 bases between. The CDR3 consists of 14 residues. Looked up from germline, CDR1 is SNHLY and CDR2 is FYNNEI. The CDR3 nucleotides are TGTGCCAGCAGGGGCAGGGTAAATGGACAGCCCCAGCATTTT. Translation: CASRGRVNGQPQHF.

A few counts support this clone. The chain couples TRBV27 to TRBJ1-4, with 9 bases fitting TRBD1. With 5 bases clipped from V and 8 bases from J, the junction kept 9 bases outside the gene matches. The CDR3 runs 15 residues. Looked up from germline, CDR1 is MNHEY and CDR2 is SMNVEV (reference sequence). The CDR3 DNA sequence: TGTGCCAGCAGTGGCTACAGGGGGCTGGAAGAAAAACTGTTTTTT. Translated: CASSGYRGLEEKLFF.

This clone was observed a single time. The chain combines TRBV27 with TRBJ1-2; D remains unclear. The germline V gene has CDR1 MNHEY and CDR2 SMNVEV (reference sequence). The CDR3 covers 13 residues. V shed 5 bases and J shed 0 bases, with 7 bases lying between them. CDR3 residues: CASSLTANYGYTF. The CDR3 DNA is TGTGCCAGCAGTCTCACAGCTAACTATGGCTACACCTTC.

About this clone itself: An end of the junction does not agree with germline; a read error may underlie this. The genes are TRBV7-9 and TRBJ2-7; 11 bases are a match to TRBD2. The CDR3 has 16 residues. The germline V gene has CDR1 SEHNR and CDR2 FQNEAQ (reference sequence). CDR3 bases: TGTGCCAGCAGCTCCCCCGGGACTAGCGGCTCCCACGAGCAGTACTTC. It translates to CASSSPGTSGSHEQYF.

CDR3 in amino acids: CAGAEHRNNEQFF. DNA for the CDR3: TGTGCCGGGGCAGAACACAGAAACAATGAGCAGTTCTTC. The V gene is TRBV28, the J gene TRBJ2-1; tentative D call: TRBD1 (5 bases). V lost 11 bases to trimming and J lost 5 bases, with 16 bases between them. The CDR3 loop spans 13 amino acids. Germline CDR1 reads MDHEN; CDR2 reads SYDVKM.

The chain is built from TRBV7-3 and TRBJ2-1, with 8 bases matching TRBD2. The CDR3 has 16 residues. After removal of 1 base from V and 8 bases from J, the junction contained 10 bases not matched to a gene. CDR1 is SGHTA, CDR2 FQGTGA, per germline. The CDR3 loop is CASSLNAGGYIYEQFF. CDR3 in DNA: TGTGCCAGCAGCTTAAACGCGGGGGGCTATATCTATGAGCAGTTCTTC.

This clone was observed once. The CDR3 region has the DNA TGCGCCAGCAGCCAAGAAGACTCCCCCGCCTACAATGAGCAGTTCTTC. As protein: CASSQEDSPAYNEQFF. The chain has TRBV4-1 and TRBJ2-1; D not certain. Trimming took off 0 bases at V and 2 bases at J, with 11 bases between the two ends. CDR1 MGHRA and CDR2 YSYEKL come from the germline V gene. This CDR3 has 16 residues.

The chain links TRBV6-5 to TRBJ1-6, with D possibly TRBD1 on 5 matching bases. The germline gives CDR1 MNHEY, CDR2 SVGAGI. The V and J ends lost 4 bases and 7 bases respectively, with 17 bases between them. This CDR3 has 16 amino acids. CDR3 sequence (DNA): TGTGCCAGCAGTTTCCGGACATCGGGAGCGAATTCACCCCTCCACTTT. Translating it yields CASSFRTSGANSPLHF.

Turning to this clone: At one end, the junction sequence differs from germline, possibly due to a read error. This CDR3 is CASCEGGNAIYF. In DNA form, the CDR3 reads TGTGCCAGCTGTGAGGGGGGTAACGCCATATATTTT. The chain couples TRBV2 to TRBJ1-3, with D tentatively TRBD1 (6 bases). Germline CDR1 SNHLY, CDR2 FYNNEI. This CDR3 is built from 12 residues.